Described below is a single T cell receptor (beta chain) sequence and its context. Produced via immunoSEQ multiplex PCR; TCRdb's table is partial and in-frame only. The repertoire includes about 480,000 clones, over 75% of them detected once, and around 12% sits in the top ten. The data originate from a study of shared clonotypes between healthy human individuals. The material sequenced was PBMCs. This clonotype originated in a middle-aged woman in good health. Some clones in this sample may be carry-over from other donors' samples.

DNA of the CDR3: TGTGCCAGCAGAGAGGACAGGGCTTACAATGAGCAGTTCTTC. It yields the protein CASREDRAYNEQFF. V gene TRBV28 combines with J gene TRBJ2-1; 8 nucleotides agree with TRBD1. This CDR3 has 14 residues. V trimming: 6 bases; J trimming: 4 bases; junction bases outside the gene matches: 5. Germline-derived CDR1 and CDR2 are MDHEN and SYDVKM.